The rows below give T cell receptor beta chains drawn from one sample of a study of shared clonotypes between healthy human individuals. Only in-frame clones appear in the TCRdb table, and some are missing; sequencing was by immunoSEQ multiplex PCR. The data contain 400,000 to 600,000 clones, roughly 95% of them seen just once; the ten biggest clones take up around 0.067%. Sequenced input: naive CD4+ T cells sorted from blood. The receptors originated from a woman in her twenties or thirties in good health. The CDR3 runs from the conserved cysteine through the conserved F or W. The order of the fields is J gene, clone size, V gene, D gene, CDR3 protein, CDR3 DNA. The D gene is left open where the match is weak. Size is stated for part of the rows, as once, few or many counts, or as a class when the clone is expanded.

>TRBJ2-3|-|TRBV7-2|-
CASSFNTQYF
TGTGCCAGCAGCTTCAATACGCAGTATTTT
>TRBJ2-3|once|TRBV5-1|TRBD2
CASTTLAGGPSTDTQYF
TGCGCCAGCACAACACTAGCGGGAGGGCCTAGCACAGATACGCAGTATTTT
>TRBJ1-2|-|TRBV2|TRBD1
CASSERDREIGYTF
TGTGCCAGCAGTGAAAGGGACAGGGAAATCGGCTACACCTTC
>TRBJ2-1|-|TRBV7-2|-
CASSLTSYNEQFF
TGTGCCAGCAGCTTAACTAGCTACAATGAGCAGTTCTTC
>TRBJ1-4|-|TRBV28|-
CASTSGATNEKLFF
TGTGCCAGCACATCAGGGGCAACTAATGAAAAACTGTTTTTT
>TRBJ1-5|-|TRBV5-1|-
CASIHVLGGGRPQHF
TGCGCCAGCATCCACGTCCTCGGGGGGGGTCGGCCCCAGCATTTT
>TRBJ2-5|-|TRBV19|TRBD2
CASSPSGGQETQYF
TGTGCCAGTAGTCCCAGCGGGGGCCAAGAGACCCAGTACTTC
>TRBJ1-1|-|TRBV19|-
CASLGGGTEAFF
TGTGCCAGTTTGGGGGGAGGCACTGAAGCTTTCTTT
>TRBJ1-5|-|TRBV7-8|-
CASSLEGGQPQHF
TGTGCCAGCAGCTTAGAGGGCGGCCAGCCCCAGCATTTT
>TRBJ1-2|-|TRBV4-1|TRBD1
CASTRGVDRERGYGYTF
TGCGCCAGCACCCGAGGAGTCGACAGGGAGCGTGGTTATGGCTACACCTTC
>TRBJ2-2|-|TRBV5-1|-
CASSAGTVNTGELFF
TGCGCCAGCAGCGCAGGGACGGTGAACACCGGGGAGCTGTTTTTT
>TRBJ2-5|-|TRBV5-4|-
CASSFRQAQETQYF
TGTGCCAGCAGCTTTAGGCAGGCCCAAGAGACCCAGTACTTC
>TRBJ1-5|-|TRBV6-1|TRBD1
CASSEGRGGFGEPQHF
TGTGCCAGCAGTGAAGGTCGAGGGGGCTTCGGGGAGCCCCAGCATTTT
>TRBJ1-3|-|TRBV6-5|TRBD1
CASSETGRNTIYF
TGTGCCAGCAGTGAGACAGGGAGAAACACCATATATTTT
>TRBJ2-2|-|TRBV7-9|-
CASSFRSTGNTGELFF
TGTGCCAGCAGCTTTAGGTCGACAGGGAACACCGGGGAGCTGTTTTTT
>TRBJ2-1|-|TRBV19|TRBD2
CASSIPRGSGSHNEQFF
TGTGCCAGTAGTATACCCCGGGGTAGCGGGAGCCACAATGAGCAGTTCTTC
>TRBJ2-6|-|TRBV10-1|TRBD1
CASNITGTGHYLYSGANVLTF
TGCGCCAGCAACATAACCGGGACAGGCCACTACCTCTACTCTGGGGCCAACGTCCTGACTTTC
>TRBJ2-7|-|TRBV2|-
CASSVRTMYSYEQYF
TGTGCCAGCAGTGTGAGGACTATGTACTCCTACGAGCAGTACTTC
>TRBJ1-1|-|TRBV5-1|-
CASSPRTETNTEAFF
TGCGCCAGCAGCCCCCGGACAGAAACAAACACTGAAGCTTTCTTT
>TRBJ2-3|-|TRBV5-4|TRBD2
CASSLAAGGPTDTQYF
TGTGCCAGCAGCTTGGCCGCGGGAGGTCCCACAGATACGCAGTATTTT
>TRBJ2-7|-|TRBV6-5|-
CASSSWYEQYF
TGTGCCAGCAGCTCCTGGTACGAGCAGTACTTC
>TRBJ1-3|once|TRBV5-1|-
CASSLTGSGNTIYF
TGCGCCAGCAGCTTAACAGGGTCTGGAAACACCATATATTTT
>TRBJ2-7|-|TRBV4-1|-
CATSTPGNSYEQYF
TGCGCCACCTCAACCCCAGGCAACTCCTACGAGCAGTACTTC
>TRBJ2-3|-|TRBV7-2|-
CASRRGPSTDTQYF
TGTGCCAGCAGACGCGGGCCAAGCACAGATACGCAGTATTTT
>TRBJ2-1|once|TRBV21-1|-
CASSKVSPGSGNNEQFF
TGTGCCAGCAGCAAAGTTAGTCCCGGGTCGGGCAACAATGAGCAGTTCTTC
>TRBJ2-2|-|TRBV19|TRBD1
CASSQRTGNTGELFF
TGTGCCAGTAGTCAGAGGACAGGGAACACCGGGGAGCTGTTTTTT
>TRBJ2-1|-|TRBV7-2|-
CASSFTLGSSYNEQFF
TGTGCCAGCAGCTTTACACTAGGAAGCTCCTACAATGAGCAGTTCTTC
>TRBJ1-2|-|TRBV28|-
CASSPQGAPYGYTF
TGTGCCAGCAGTCCCCAGGGCGCGCCCTATGGCTACACCTTC
>TRBJ2-3|-|TRBV2|-
CASSENRFITDTQYF
TGTGCCAGCAGTGAAAACCGGTTTATCACAGATACGCAGTATTTT
>TRBJ1-3|-|TRBV19|-
CASTDQGRRGVPNTIYF
TGTGCCAGTACCGACCAAGGACGGCGAGGGGTCCCAAACACCATATATTTT
>TRBJ2-2|-|TRBV2|TRBD2
CASLGLGGTGELFF
TGTGCCAGCCTGGGACTAGGGGGCACCGGGGAGCTGTTTTTT